This entry lists 13 T cell receptor beta chains sequenced from one sample in a study of blood T cell repertoires in COVID-19. The repertoire was sequenced with immunoSEQ multiplex PCR; TCRdb's copy has only in-frame clones and lacks some. Here the sample spans hundreds of thousands of clones, 85% to 90% being singletons. The sample was PBMCs or T cells enriched from blood (not recorded which). Receptors originate from a woman between 45 and 65 years old in a cohort exposed to, infected with or recovered from COVID-19 (not recorded which).

V and J are TRBV18 and TRBJ1-4, with TRBD1 identical over 10 bases. In germline, CDR1 is KGHSH, CDR2 LQKENI. Trimming removed 6 bases from V and 8 bases from J; junction bases left unmatched: 6. This CDR3 spans 14 amino acids. The DNA of the CDR3 is TGTGCCAGCTCGCGTCGACAGGGGGCAGAAAAACTGTTTTTT. Encoded protein: CASSRRQGAEKLFF. The full variable domain, with the rest looked up from reference TRBV18 and TRBJ1-4, is NAGVMQNPRHLVRRRGQEARLRCSPMKGHSHVYWYRQLPEEGLKFMVYLQKENIIDESGMPKERFSAEFPKEGPSILRIQQVVRGDSAAYFCASSRRQGAEKLFFGSGTQLSVL.

The rearrangement joins TRBV27 to TRBJ1-2, with D uncertain. From germline, CDR1 is MNHEY and CDR2 SMNVEV (reference sequence). Trimming took off 5 bases at V and 4 bases at J, with 8 bases between the two ends. The length of the CDR3 is 12 residues. The CDR3 loop is CASSPGSYGYTF. In DNA form, the CDR3 reads TGTGCCAGCAGTCCCGGGTCCTATGGCTACACCTTC.

The V and J genes are TRBV19 and TRBJ2-7; 8 bases are a match to TRBD2. With 3 bases clipped from V and 6 bases from J, the junction kept 7 bases outside the gene matches. CDR1 and CDR2 (germline): LNHDA, SQIVND (reference sequence). The CDR3 consists of 14 residues. The CDR3 DNA is TGTGCCAGTAGTATCTCGCGGGGGGTCGGCGAGCAGTACTTC. This sequence encodes CASSISRGVGEQYF.

V usage is TRBV18 and J usage is TRBJ2-7; 8 bases fit TRBD1. The V gene end was trimmed by 4 bases and the J gene end by 1 base; junction bases not matched to a gene: 15. This CDR3 spans 18 amino acids. Per germline, CDR1 KGHSH and CDR2 LQKENI. In DNA, the CDR3 is TGTGCCAGCTCACTGGGGGTCGACCAGGGGGCGTCGTCCTACGAGCAGTACTTC. This codes for CASSLGVDQGASSYEQYF.

This chain links TRBV28 with TRBJ1-2, with D hard to call. The CDR3 sequence is 14 residues long. Germline CDR1 is MDHEN and CDR2 is SYDVKM. Between the trimmed V and J ends, which lost 5 bases and 7 bases, there was a span of 17 bases. CDR3 nucleotides: TGTGCCAGCAGTGAGGGAAACGGGGTTGGTGGCTACACCTTC. Translated, it gives CASSEGNGVGGYTF.

This chain links TRBV5-1 with TRBJ1-2; unclear D gene. V was pared by 7 bases and J by 4 bases, with 17 bases between. The CDR3 sequence is 14 residues long. Germline CDR1 reads SGHRS; CDR2 reads YFSETQ. The CDR3 DNA follows: TGCGCCAGCTCCCTTACTGCCACCACCTATGGCTACACCTTC. Translated: CASSLTATTYGYTF.

A word on this clone: Additional DNA sequences in this sample encode the identical CDR3. The rearrangement uses TRBV5-1 and TRBJ2-7; 8 nucleotides agree with TRBD1. Looked up from germline, CDR1 is SGHRS and CDR2 is YFSETQ. With V trimmed by 4 bases and J by 6 bases, 12 bases remained unmatched. This CDR3 is 15 amino acids long. The CDR3 nucleotides read TGCGCCAGCAGCCCACGCGAGGACAGGGCCGGCGAGCAGTACTTC. This sequence encodes CASSPREDRAGEQYF.

In its sample, this clone was seen once. The chain employs TRBV5-1 and TRBJ2-7; D not resolved. Germline CDR1 reads SGHRS; CDR2 reads YFSETQ. The ends were cut back, 5 bases at V and 2 bases at J, with 14 bases in the middle. CDR3 length equals 14 residues. CDR3 in amino acids: CASSYSVNAYEQYF. CDR3 sequence (DNA): TGCGCCAGCAGTTACTCGGTTAACGCCTACGAGCAGTACTTC.

The count of this clone is one. The chain joins TRBV7-2 to TRBJ2-7; D possibly corresponds to TRBD1 (6 bases). CDR1 SGHTA and CDR2 FQGNSA come from the germline V gene. The CDR3 runs to 14 residues. The ends were cut back, 4 bases at V and 0 bases at J, with 10 bases in the middle. CDR3 sequence (DNA): TGTGCCAGCAGCTCTCTACAGGGCTCCTACGAGCAGTACTTC. It is translated as CASSSLQGSYEQYF.

This rearrangement joins TRBV5-1 to TRBJ2-7, with TRBD1 matching 10 bases. Germline V lookup: CDR1 SGHRS, CDR2 YFSETQ. This CDR3 has 14 amino acids. The V gene end was trimmed by 5 bases and the J gene end by 4 bases; junction bases not matched to a gene: 6. The CDR3 DNA reads TGCGCCAGCAGTAACGGACAGGGGGGGTACGAGCAGTACTTC. Translation: CASSNGQGGYEQYF.

This rearrangement joins TRBV11-2 to TRBJ2-5, with TRBD2 matching 8 bases. The CDR3 has 17 residues. With V trimmed by 0 bases and J by 3 bases, 9 bases remained unmatched. CDR1 SGHAT and CDR2 FQNNGV come from the germline V gene. In DNA form, the CDR3 reads TGTGCCAGCAGCTTAGATCCGCGGGGGGAAGACAAAGAGACCCAGTACTTC. Translating it yields CASSLDPRGEDKETQYF. Looking up the rest from reference TRBV11-2 and TRBJ2-5 gives the full variable domain: EAGVAQSPRYKIIEKRQSVAFWCNPISGHATLYWYQQILGQGPKLLIQFQNNGVVDDSQLPKDRFSAERLKGVDSTLKIQPAKLEDSAVYLCASSLDPRGEDKETQYFGPGTRLLVL.

The rearrangement links TRBV30 to TRBJ1-5; D perhaps matches TRBD1 (5 bases). CDR3 length: 13 amino acids. Germline V CDR1 and CDR2: GTSNPN, SVGIG (reference sequence). Trimming cost V 0 bases and J 4 bases, with 7 bases left between them. The CDR3 DNA reads TGTGCCTGGAGTGTACAGGAGAATCAGCCCCAGCATTTT. Protein: CAWSVQENQPQHF. The entire variable domain, with the rest obtained from reference TRBV30 and TRBJ1-5, is as follows: SQTIHQWPATLVQPVGSPLSLECTVEGTSNPNLYWYRQAAGRGLQLLFYSVGIGQISSEVPQNLSASRPQDRQFILSSKKLLLSDSGFYLCAWSVQENQPQHFGDGTRLSIL.

The chain links TRBV19 to TRBJ1-1; no reliable D call. The CDR3 runs to 15 residues. Per the germline V gene, CDR1 is LNHDA and CDR2 is SQIVND (reference sequence). Trimming pared 5 bases from V and 2 bases from J, leaving 15 bases between. CDR3 in amino acids: CASSRSGRLNTEAFF. CDR3 nucleotide sequence: TGTGCCAGTAGTCGATCCGGAAGACTTAACACTGAAGCTTTCTTT.